This T cell receptor beta chain comes out of a study of OX40 agonist ivuxolimab in advanced cancers. The method was immunoSEQ multiplex PCR; TCRdb's version includes in-frame clones alone and lacks a portion of them. The table lists around 79,000 clones, roughly 90% of them singletons, with over 7.5% in the top ten. Trimming removed 7 bases at V and 4 bases at J, with 15 bases between. The germline gives CDR1 SGHRS, CDR2 YFSETQ. The CDR3 runs 13 residues. This sequence joins TRBV5-1 and TRBJ2-7; the D call may be TRBD1 or TRBD2 (5 bases each). Here the sequenced sample was CD4+ or CD8+ T cells sorted from blood, taken in a trial of the OX40 agonist ivuxolimab. This sequence originates from an adult with an advanced solid tumor such as melanoma, head and neck, liver or kidney cancer. This CDR3 reads CASRWGSDYEQYF. The CDR3 DNA follows: TGCGCCAGCCGTTGGGGGAGCGATTACGAGCAGTACTTC.